Below are 6 T cell receptor beta chains sequenced from a single sample in a study of OX40 agonist ivuxolimab in advanced cancers. The assay was immunoSEQ multiplex PCR, and TCRdb's table has in-frame clones only and misses some. The sample has around 74,000 clones; roughly four fifths are singletons. The sequencing used CD4+ or CD8+ T cells sorted from blood, collected in a trial of the OX40 agonist ivuxolimab. Receptors originate from an adult with an advanced solid tumor such as melanoma, head and neck, liver or kidney cancer.

This chain uses TRBV6-5 with TRBJ1-2; tentatively, D is TRBD1 (5 bases). V lost 5 bases and J lost 5, with 12 bases in between. The CDR3 has 13 residues. Germline CDR1 MNHEY, CDR2 SVGAGI. The CDR3 spells CASSIDSLYGYTF. Written as DNA, the CDR3 is TGTGCCAGCAGTATCGACAGCCTGTATGGCTACACCTTC.

The chain carries TRBV28 and TRBJ2-7; TRBD2 agrees at 14 bases. J gave up 4 bases and V 1 base, and 3 bases lay outside the gene matches. CDR3 size: 16 residues. Germline V gene sequence: CDR1 MDHEN, CDR2 SYDVKM. The CDR3 loop is CASSLSGTSGRYEQYF. The CDR3 nucleotides read TGTGCCAGCAGTTTATCCGGGACTAGCGGGAGATACGAGCAGTACTTC.

CDR3 region: CASSPQEGARDEKLFF. Written as DNA, the CDR3 is TGTGCCAGCAGCCCGCAGGAGGGGGCGCGGGATGAAAAACTGTTTTTT. The chain links TRBV9 to TRBJ1-4; 7 bases fit TRBD1. The CDR3 consists of 16 residues. Per the germline V gene, CDR1 is SGDLS and CDR2 is YYNGEE. Trimming at V came to 4 bases and at J to 6 bases, leaving 12 bases not matched to a gene. Supplemented by reference TRBV9 and TRBJ1-4, the full variable domain reads DSGVTQTPKHLITATGQRVTLRCSPRSGDLSVYWYQQSLDQGLQFLIQYYNGEERAKGNILERFSAQQFPDLHSELNLSSLELGDSALYFCASSPQEGARDEKLFFGSGTQLSVL.

The J gene is TRBJ1-4, the V gene TRBV5-4; D ambiguous. V was pared by 4 bases and J by 8 bases, with 12 bases between. Germline V gives CDR1 SGHNT, CDR2 YYREEE (reference sequence). The CDR3 runs 13 residues. The CDR3 is CASSVRGEEKLFF. CDR3 DNA sequence: TGTGCCAGCAGCGTGAGAGGAGAGGAAAAACTGTTTTTT.

This chain connects TRBV15 to TRBJ2-3; 12 bases are a match to TRBD2. The ends lost 6 bases at V and 2 bases at J; junction bases unmatched: 6. Germline CDR1 and CDR2: LNHNV and YYDKDF (reference sequence). The length of the CDR3 is 16 residues. The CDR3 DNA is TGTGCCACCAGGGAGGGACTAGCGGGCTACACAGATACGCAGTATTTT. Translated: CATREGLAGYTDTQYF.

The chain recombines TRBV5-8 with TRBJ2-7, with TRBD2 as a possible D gene (5 bases). Trimming removed 5 bases at V and 8 bases at J, with 11 bases between. This CDR3 region has 11 residues. Germline CDR1 SGHTS, CDR2 YDEGEE. CDR3 nucleotides: TGTGCCAGCAGTTATGTAGCGAAGCAGTACTTC. Its protein is CASSYVAKQYF.